This entry features one T cell receptor (beta chain) sequence. The sample comes from a study of technical replicates of blood from several donors. Libraries were prepared by immunoSEQ multiplex PCR; TCRdb keeps only in-frame clonotypes and omits some of them. The sample yields over 70,000 clones, roughly 96% seen once. The sequencing sample was made of T cells isolated from PBMCs. This clonotype was obtained from a human donor in good health.

The CDR3 coding sequence is TGTGCCAGCAGTGTTGAACAGGGCGAATACGAGCAGTACTTC. This gives the protein CASSVEQGEYEQYF. The J gene is TRBJ2-7, the V gene TRBV6-1, with a weak D call TRBD1 (6 bases). The V and J ends lost 4 bases and 4 bases respectively, with 14 bases between them. The CDR3 covers 14 residues. Germline V gene sequence: CDR1 MNHNS, CDR2 SASEGT.